The sequence of this T cell receptor (beta chain) was determined in a study of beta chain features in type 1 diabetes. The CDR3 is made up of 12 amino acids. Germline CDR1 and CDR2: SNHLY and FYNNEI. Trimming shortened V by 10 bases and J by 10 bases, and 19 bases separated the two germline ends. TCRB transcripts that were expressed got sequenced, as all of the isolated RNA had been reverse transcribed. Produced via immunoSEQ multiplex PCR; TCRdb's table is partial and in-frame only. The table lists around 130,000 clones, around 10% of them singletons. On this clone: No antigen is known for it.

Study outcomes and limitations: Shortening that was moderate but significant affected the TCRB CDR3s of Type 1 diabetes patients in all four CD4+ subsets.

Sequencing used central memory CD4+ T cells from blood. The V gene is TRBV2, the J gene TRBJ1-2, with D perhaps matching TRBD1 (6 bases). This sequence was found in a man aged 25-45 years with type 1 diabetes. The CDR3 region has the DNA TGTGCCACACAGGGCCAAGACCCACCCTACACCTTC. Encoded protein: CATQGQDPPYTF.